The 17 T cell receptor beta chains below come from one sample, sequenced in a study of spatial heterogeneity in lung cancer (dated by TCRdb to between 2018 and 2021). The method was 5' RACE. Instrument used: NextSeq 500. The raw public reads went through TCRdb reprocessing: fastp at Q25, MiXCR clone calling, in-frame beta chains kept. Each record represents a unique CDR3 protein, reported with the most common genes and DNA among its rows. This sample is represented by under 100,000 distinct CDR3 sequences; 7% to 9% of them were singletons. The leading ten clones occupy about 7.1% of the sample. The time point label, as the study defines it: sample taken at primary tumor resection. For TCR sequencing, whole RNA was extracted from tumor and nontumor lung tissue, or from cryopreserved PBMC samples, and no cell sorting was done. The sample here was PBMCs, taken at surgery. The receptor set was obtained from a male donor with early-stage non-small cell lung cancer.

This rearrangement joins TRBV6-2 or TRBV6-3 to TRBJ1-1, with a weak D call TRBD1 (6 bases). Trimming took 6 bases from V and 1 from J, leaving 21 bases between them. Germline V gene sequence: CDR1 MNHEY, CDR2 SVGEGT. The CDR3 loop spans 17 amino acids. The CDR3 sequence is CASRHIDGGLANTEAFF. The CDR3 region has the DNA TGTGCCAGCAGGCACATTGATGGGGGGCTGGCGAACACTGAAGCTTTCTTT.

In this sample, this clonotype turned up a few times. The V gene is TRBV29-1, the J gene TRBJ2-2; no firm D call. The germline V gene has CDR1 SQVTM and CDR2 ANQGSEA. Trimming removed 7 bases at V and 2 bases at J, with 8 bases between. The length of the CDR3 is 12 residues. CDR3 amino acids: CSADTNTGELFF. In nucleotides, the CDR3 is TGCAGCGCCGACACTAACACCGGGGAGCTGTTTTTT.

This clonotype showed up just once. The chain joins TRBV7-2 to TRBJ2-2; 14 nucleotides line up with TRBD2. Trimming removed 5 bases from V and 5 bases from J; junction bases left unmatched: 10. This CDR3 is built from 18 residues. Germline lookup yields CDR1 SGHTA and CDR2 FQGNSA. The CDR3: CASSGRTSGGPPTGELFF. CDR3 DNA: TGTGCCAGCAGCGGCAGGACTAGCGGGGGGCCCCCTACCGGGGAGCTGTTTTTT.

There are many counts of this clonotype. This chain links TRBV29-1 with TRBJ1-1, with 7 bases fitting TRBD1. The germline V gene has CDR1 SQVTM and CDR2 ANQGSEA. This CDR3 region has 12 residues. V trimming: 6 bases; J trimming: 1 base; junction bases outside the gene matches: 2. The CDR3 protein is CSVRTGNTEAFF. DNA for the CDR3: TGCAGCGTCCGGACAGGGAACACTGAAGCTTTCTTT.

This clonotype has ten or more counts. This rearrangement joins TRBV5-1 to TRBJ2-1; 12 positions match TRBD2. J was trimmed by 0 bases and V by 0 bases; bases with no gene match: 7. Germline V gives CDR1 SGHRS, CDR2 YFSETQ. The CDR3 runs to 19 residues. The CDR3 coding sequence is TGCGCCAGCAGCTTGGATCCTAGCGGGAGGGAGAGCTCCTACAATGAGCAGTTCTTC. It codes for CASSLDPSGRESSYNEQFF. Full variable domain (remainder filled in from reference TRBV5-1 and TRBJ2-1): KAGVTQTPRYLIKTRGQQVTLSCSPISGHRSVSWYQQTPGQGLQFLFEYFSETQRNKGNFPGRFSGRQFSNSRSEMNVSTLELGDSALYLCASSLDPSGRESSYNEQFFGPGTRLTVL.

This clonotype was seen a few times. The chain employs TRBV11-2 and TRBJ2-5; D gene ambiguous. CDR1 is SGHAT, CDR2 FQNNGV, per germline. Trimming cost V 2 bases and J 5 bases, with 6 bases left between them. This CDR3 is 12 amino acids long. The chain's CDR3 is CASSLRFETQYF. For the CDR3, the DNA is TGTGCCAGCAGCTTAAGATTCGAGACCCAGTACTTC. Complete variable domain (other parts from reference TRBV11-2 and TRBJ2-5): EAGVAQSPRYKIIEKRQSVAFWCNPISGHATLYWYQQILGQGPKLLIQFQNNGVVDDSQLPKDRFSAERLKGVDSTLKIQPAKLEDSAVYLCASSLRFETQYFGPGTRLLVL.

In DNA, the CDR3 is TGCAGCGCCCGCTTAGGAAGGGACACTGAAGCTTTCTTT. Its translation is CSARLGRDTEAFF. The rearrangement joins TRBV29-1 to TRBJ1-1; the D is unclear. The CDR3 runs to 13 residues. Deletions cut 7 bases from V and 3 bases from J, with 15 bases between. Germline V CDR1 and CDR2: SQVTM, ANQGSEA.

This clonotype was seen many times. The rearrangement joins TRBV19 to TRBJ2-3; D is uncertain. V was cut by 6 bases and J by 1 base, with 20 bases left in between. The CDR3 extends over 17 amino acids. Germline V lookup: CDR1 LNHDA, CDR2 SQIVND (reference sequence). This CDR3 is CASRPSLSTSGTDTQYF. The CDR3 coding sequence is TGTGCCAGTAGGCCTTCGCTCTCCACCTCAGGCACAGATACGCAGTATTTT.

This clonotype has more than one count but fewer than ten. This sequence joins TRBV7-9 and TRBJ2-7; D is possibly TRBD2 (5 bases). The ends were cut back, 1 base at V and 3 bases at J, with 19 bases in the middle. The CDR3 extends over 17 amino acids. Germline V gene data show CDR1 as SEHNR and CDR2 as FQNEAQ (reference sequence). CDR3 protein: CASSLEGGGRAIYEQYF. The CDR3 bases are TGTGCCAGCAGCTTAGAAGGAGGAGGCAGAGCCATCTACGAGCAGTACTTC.

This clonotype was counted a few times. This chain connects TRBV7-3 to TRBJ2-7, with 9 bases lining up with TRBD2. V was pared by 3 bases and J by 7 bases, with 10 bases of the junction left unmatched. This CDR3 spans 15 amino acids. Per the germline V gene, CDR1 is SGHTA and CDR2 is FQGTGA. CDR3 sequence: CASSLLGSGSGEQYF. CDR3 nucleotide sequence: TGTGCCAGCAGCTTGTTGGGTAGCGGGAGCGGAGAGCAGTACTTC.

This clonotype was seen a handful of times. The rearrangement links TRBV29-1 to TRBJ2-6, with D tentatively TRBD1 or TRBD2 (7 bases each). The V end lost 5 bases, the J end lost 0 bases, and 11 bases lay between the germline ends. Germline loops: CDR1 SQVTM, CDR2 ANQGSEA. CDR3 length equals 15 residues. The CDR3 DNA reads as TGCAGCGTTCCCAGGGGGGGCTCTGGGGCCAACGTCCTGACTTTC. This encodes CSVPRGGSGANVLTF.

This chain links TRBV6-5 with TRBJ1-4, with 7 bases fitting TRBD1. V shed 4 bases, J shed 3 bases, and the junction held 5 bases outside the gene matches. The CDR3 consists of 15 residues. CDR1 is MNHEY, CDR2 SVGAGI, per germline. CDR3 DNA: TGTGCCAGCAGTTCCGGACAGGTGGCTAATGAAAAACTGTTTTTT. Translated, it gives CASSSGQVANEKLFF.

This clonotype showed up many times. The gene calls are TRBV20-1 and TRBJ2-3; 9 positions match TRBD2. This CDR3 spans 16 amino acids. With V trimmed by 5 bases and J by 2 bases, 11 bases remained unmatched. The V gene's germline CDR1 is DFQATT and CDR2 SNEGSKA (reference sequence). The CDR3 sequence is CSAGFQAGGITDTQYF. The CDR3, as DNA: TGCAGTGCTGGCTTCCAAGCGGGGGGCATCACAGATACGCAGTATTTT.

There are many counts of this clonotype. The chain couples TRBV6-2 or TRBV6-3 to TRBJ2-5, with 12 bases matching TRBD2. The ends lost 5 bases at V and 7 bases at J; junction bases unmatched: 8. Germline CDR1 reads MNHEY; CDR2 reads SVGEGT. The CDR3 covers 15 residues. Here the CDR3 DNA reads TGTGCCAGCAGTCGGACTAGCGGGGCCACAGGGACCCAGTACTTC. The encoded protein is CASSRTSGATGTQYF.

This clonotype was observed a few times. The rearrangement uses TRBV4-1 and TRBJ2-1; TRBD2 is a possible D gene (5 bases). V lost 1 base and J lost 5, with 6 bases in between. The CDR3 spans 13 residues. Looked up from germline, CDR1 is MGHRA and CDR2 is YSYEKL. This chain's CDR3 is CASSQGGHNEQFF. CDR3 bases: TGCGCCAGCAGCCAAGGCGGGCACAATGAGCAGTTCTTC.

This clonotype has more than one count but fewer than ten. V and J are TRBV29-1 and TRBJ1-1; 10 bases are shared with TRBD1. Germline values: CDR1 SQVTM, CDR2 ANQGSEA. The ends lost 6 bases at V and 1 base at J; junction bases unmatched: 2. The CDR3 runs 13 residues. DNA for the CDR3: TGCAGCGTCAGGACAGGGGGGAACACTGAAGCTTTCTTT. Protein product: CSVRTGGNTEAFF.

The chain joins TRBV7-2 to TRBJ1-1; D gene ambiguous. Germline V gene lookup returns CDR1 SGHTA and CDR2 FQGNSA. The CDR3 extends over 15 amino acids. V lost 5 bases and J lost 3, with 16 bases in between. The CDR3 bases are TGTGCCAGCAGCACTAGAGGCGGACGGGACACTGAAGCTTTCTTT. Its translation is CASSTRGGRDTEAFF.